The clone carrying this TCR beta chain was observed once. The entry originates in a study of shared clonotypes between healthy human individuals. CDR1 SEHNR and CDR2 FQNEAQ come from the germline V gene (reference sequence). V lost 1 base and J 2 bases, leaving 9 bases between the germline ends. This CDR3 is 14 amino acids long. Measured with immunoSEQ multiplex PCR; TCRdb has only the in-frame clones, and not every one. Seen here are about 2.4 million clones, 85% to 95% observed once, and the top ten hold 0.14%. This TCR derives from a young man in good health. The chain is built from TRBV7-9 and TRBJ2-7; D possibly matches TRBD1 or TRBD2 (5 bases each). The specimen was naive CD4+ T cells sorted from blood. Subset meaning: CD45RA+ positively selected. The CDR3: CASSLGDATYEQYF. CDR3 coding DNA: TGTGCCAGCAGCTTAGGGGACGCCACCTACGAGCAGTACTTC. Full variable domain (rest looked up from reference TRBV7-9 and TRBJ2-7): DTGVSQNPRHKITKRGQNVTFRCDPISEHNRLYWYRQTLGQGPEFLTYFQNEAQLEKSRLLSDRFSAERPKGSFSTLEIQRTEQGDSAMYLCASSLGDATYEQYFGPGTRLTVT.